These 9 T cell receptor beta chains share one sample of origin, sequenced in a study of T cell repertoires in cytomegalovirus infection. No antigen has been identified for these receptors. A single record per CDR3 protein comes from TCRdb applying MiXCR to the reads. The repertoire holds about 830,000 distinct CDR3 sequences, with less than 35% as singletons. This specimen was cultured CD8+ T cells from PBMCs, taken from culture after CMV antigen stimulation. The receptors were sampled from a human donor in good health (CMV status not recorded). Some clones in this sample may be carry-over from other donors' samples.

This clonotype was seen only a few times. The V and J genes are TRBV6-4 and TRBJ1-1, with D uncertain. V was cut by 3 bases and J by 3 bases, with 8 bases left in between. Germline-derived CDR1 and CDR2 are MRHNA and SNTAGT. The CDR3 runs to 13 residues. The CDR3 sequence: CASSDRDYTEAFF. The CDR3, as DNA: TGTGCCAGCAGTGATCGGGATTACACTGAAGCTTTCTTT.

A few counts support this clonotype. The rearrangement joins TRBV7-6 to TRBJ1-3; D unresolved. V gave up 5 bases and J gave up 5 bases, with 10 bases separating them. The CDR3 is 13 amino acids. Per the germline V gene, CDR1 is SGHVS and CDR2 is FNYEAQ. In nucleotides, the CDR3 is TGTGCCAGCAGCGAGGGCCGTCGAAACACCATATATTTT. Residues: CASSEGRRNTIYF.

This clonotype has more than one count but fewer than ten. This rearrangement joins TRBV7-6 to TRBJ2-3, with D possibly being TRBD2 (6 bases). The CDR3 is 15 amino acids. Trimming left V 2 bases short and J 2 bases short, with 11 bases between. CDR1 SGHVS and CDR2 FNYEAQ come from the germline V gene. The CDR3 protein is CASSLLGEDTDTQYF. CDR3 sequence (DNA): TGTGCCAGCAGCTTACTGGGGGAGGACACAGATACGCAGTATTTT.

This clonotype has more than one count but fewer than ten. J is TRBJ1-2 and V is TRBV2, with TRBD1 identical over 11 bases. The ends lost 7 bases at V and 4 bases at J; junction bases unmatched: 8. The CDR3 totals 15 residues. CDR1 SNHLY and CDR2 FYNNEI come from the germline V gene. The CDR3 DNA reads TGTGCCAGCAATCCGGGACAGGGGGACTTCTATGGCTACACCTTC. Translating gives CASNPGQGDFYGYTF.

The chain links TRBV5-4 to TRBJ2-3; D is unclear. Trimming took off 5 bases at V and 0 bases at J, with 13 bases between the two ends. Germline loops: CDR1 SGHNT, CDR2 YYREEE (reference sequence). This CDR3 region has 15 residues. CDR3 in DNA: TGTGCCAGCAGTCCAACGGTTACTAGCACAGATACGCAGTATTTT. Translation: CASSPTVTSTDTQYF.

This chain connects TRBV7-6 to TRBJ2-5; TRBD1 matches 7 bases. This CDR3 comprises 16 residues. Trimming removed 5 bases from V and 5 bases from J; junction bases left unmatched: 14. Germline V gene lookup returns CDR1 SGHVS and CDR2 FNYEAQ. The DNA of the CDR3 is TGTGCCAGCAGCCCGATGACAGGGTCGGGGACGGAGACCCAGTACTTC. It encodes CASSPMTGSGTETQYF.

On this clonotype: A much larger clonotype is one base distant, so this may be a read error. The CDR3 coding sequence is TGTACCAGCAGCTTATACGAGGGGAGGCAAGAGACCCAGTACTTC. It specifies CTSSLYEGRQETQYF. The chain recombines TRBV7-6 with TRBJ2-5; maybe TRBD2 (6 bases). There are 15 residues in the CDR3. The germline gives CDR1 SGHVS, CDR2 FNYEAQ.

V usage is TRBV7-6 and J usage is TRBJ1-1; D is possibly TRBD1 (5 bases). Trimming removed 2 bases at V and 0 bases at J, with 16 bases between. CDR1 is SGHVS and CDR2 is FNYEAQ in the germline V gene. The CDR3 consists of 17 residues. As DNA, the CDR3 is TGTGCCAGCAGCTTAAGTGGGACCCTGGAGATGAACACTGAAGCTTTCTTT. It codes for CASSLSGTLEMNTEAFF. Full variable domain (remainder filled in from reference TRBV7-6 and TRBJ1-1): GAGVSQSPRYKVTKRGQDVALRCDPISGHVSLYWYRQALGQGPEFLTYFNYEAQQDKSGLPNDRFSAERPEGSISTLTIQRTEQRDSAMYRCASSLSGTLEMNTEAFFGQGTRLTVV.

This clonotype was detected many times. This chain joins TRBV7-6 and TRBJ2-2; no reliable D call. The CDR3 covers 16 residues. V was cut by 1 base and J by 1 base, with 10 bases left in between. Per the germline V gene, CDR1 is SGHVS and CDR2 is FNYEAQ. CDR3 sequence: CASSLVWSRNTGELFF. The CDR3 coding sequence is TGTGCCAGCAGCTTAGTATGGAGTAGGAACACCGGGGAGCTGTTTTTT.